This T cell receptor (beta chain) was documented in a study of early T cells in non-severe SARS-CoV-2 infection. At the level of the study: Unsorted whole blood bulk RNA was sequenced, with unpaired chains.

This clonotype was counted many times. Its antigen is currently unknown. The study's findings and limits: The VDJdb matching leaned toward anti-spike CD8 responses and overlooked private and CD4 specificities.

Deletions cut 6 bases from V and 0 bases from J, with 11 bases between. The CDR3 runs to 13 residues. Per the germline V gene, CDR1 is SQVTM and CDR2 is ANQGSEA. Individually, cDNA molecules had unique molecular identifiers attached to them. Each CDR3 protein gets one entry after TCRdb re-called the 5' RACE reads with MiXCR. The sample comprises more than 60,000 distinct CDR3 sequences, 4.9% of which are singletons, and around 4.9% rests with the top ten. The sample taken for sequencing was whole blood. The V call is TRBV29-1, the J call TRBJ1-1; a weak D match, TRBD1 (5 bases). The TCR was taken from an adult who was a healthcare worker with PCR-confirmed SARS-CoV-2 infection or an uninfected control (not recorded which). The CDR3 sequence is CSVQGTMNTEAFF. The CDR3 region has the DNA TGCAGCGTCCAGGGTACGATGAACACTGAAGCTTTCTTT.